This T cell receptor (beta chain) was captured in a study of radiotherapy plus CTLA-4 blockade in lung cancer. Overall study results and limits: An expansion of tumor-derived TCR clones occurred in blood after radiotherapy plus ipilimumab.

TCRdb keeps only in-frame clones here, not all; method: immunoSEQ multiplex PCR. This table holds tens of thousands of clones, about 88% found once. Of note for this clone: Its antigen is undetermined.

The sample was peripheral blood, taken from a patient treated with radiotherapy plus ipilimumab. The sequence derives from a human donor with non-small cell lung cancer whose response to radiotherapy plus ipilimumab could not be evaluated.

CDR3 loop: CASNPTGGTNYGYTF. In DNA, the CDR3 is TGTGCCAGCAACCCGACAGGGGGGACTAACTATGGCTACACCTTC. The J gene is TRBJ1-2, the V gene TRBV5-5; the match to TRBD1 covers 9 bases. Germline V gene lookup returns CDR1 SGHKS and CDR2 YYEKEE (reference sequence). The CDR3 is made up of 15 amino acids. The V gene end was trimmed by 6 bases and the J gene end by 0 bases; junction bases not matched to a gene: 6.